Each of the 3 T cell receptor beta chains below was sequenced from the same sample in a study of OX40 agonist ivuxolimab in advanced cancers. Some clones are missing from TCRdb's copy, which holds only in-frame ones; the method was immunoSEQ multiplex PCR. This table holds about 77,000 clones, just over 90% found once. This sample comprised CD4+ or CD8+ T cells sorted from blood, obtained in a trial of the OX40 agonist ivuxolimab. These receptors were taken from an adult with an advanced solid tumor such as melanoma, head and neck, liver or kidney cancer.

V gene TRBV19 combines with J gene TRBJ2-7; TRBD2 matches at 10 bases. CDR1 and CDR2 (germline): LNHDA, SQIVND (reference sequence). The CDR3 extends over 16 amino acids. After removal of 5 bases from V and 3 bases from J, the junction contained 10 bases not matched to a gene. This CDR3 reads CASSGGASGSIYEQYF. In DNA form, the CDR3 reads TGTGCCAGTAGTGGTGGGGCTAGCGGGAGTATCTACGAGCAGTACTTC.

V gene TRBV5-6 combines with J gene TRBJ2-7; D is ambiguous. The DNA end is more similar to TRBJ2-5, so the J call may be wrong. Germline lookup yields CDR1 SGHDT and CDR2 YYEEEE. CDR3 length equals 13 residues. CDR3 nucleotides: TGTGCCAGCAGCTTGAAGAGGCGGGAGACCCAGTACTTC. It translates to CASSLKRRETQYF.

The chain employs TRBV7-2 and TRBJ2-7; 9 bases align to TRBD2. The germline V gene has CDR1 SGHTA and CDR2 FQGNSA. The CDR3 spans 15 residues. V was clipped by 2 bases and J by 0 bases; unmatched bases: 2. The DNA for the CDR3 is TGTGCCAGCAGCTTACTAGCGGGGAGCTCCTACGAGCAGTACTTC. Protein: CASSLLAGSSYEQYF.